One sample yielded the 24 T cell receptor beta chains listed below, sequenced in a study of regulatory T cells in long-lasting Graves disease. Indicated time point: newly diagnosed GD, antithyroid drugs for less than 3 months. After RNA was extracted from PBMCs, the TCR library was made from it. The authors built TCR beta libraries using iRepertoire HTBI primers and Arm-PCR of CDR3 regions. From the multiplex PCR reads, TCRdb called clonotypes with MiXCR, one entry per CDR3 protein. Found here are about 470,000 distinct CDR3 sequences, approximately 15% of them singletons; the top ten hold 16%. The same data also went into a second study, on T cells in Graves' hyperthyroidism and ophthalmopathy.

Sample: peripheral blood mononuclear cells (PBMCs), taken at new diagnosis, from a patient treated with antithyroid drugs. The receptors come from a woman aged 25 to 39 with Graves disease.

There are many counts of this clonotype. The rearrangement links TRBV28 to TRBJ2-5; D is perhaps TRBD2 (7 bases). CDR3 size: 14 residues. Germline CDR1 reads MDHEN; CDR2 reads SYDVKM. Trimming took 2 bases from V and 5 from J, leaving 12 bases between them. CDR3 sequence: CASSLNREGETQYF. The DNA of the CDR3 is TGTGCCAGCAGTTTAAACAGGGAGGGGGAGACCCAGTACTTC.

This clonotype occurred a few times. J is TRBJ2-5 and V is TRBV24-1; 8 bases align to TRBD1. Germline CDR1 KGHDR, CDR2 SFDVKD. CDR3 length: 14 residues. V gave up 6 bases and J gave up 5 bases; unmatched junction bases: 7. The CDR3 nucleotides are TGTGCCACCAGTCCCTCAGGGGGCGGTGAGACCCAGTACTTC. This encodes CATSPSGGGETQYF.

The J gene is TRBJ2-7, the V gene TRBV7-6, with D unclear. Germline V gene data show CDR1 as SGHVS and CDR2 as FNYEAQ. Trimming cost V 5 bases and J 0 bases, with 8 bases left between them. This CDR3 spans 13 amino acids. The CDR3 bases are TGTGCCAGCAGCAAATCCCCCTCCTACGAGCAGTACTTC. Translating it yields CASSKSPSYEQYF.

This clonotype was seen a handful of times. The CDR3 DNA follows: TGTGCCAGCTCGTTCGGAGTCACAGATACGCAGTATTTT. As protein: CASSFGVTDTQYF. This chain links TRBV19 with TRBJ2-3; D ambiguous. Germline V CDR1 and CDR2: LNHDA, SQIVND (reference sequence). Trimming stripped 9 bases from V and 2 bases from J, with 12 bases between. The CDR3 has 13 residues. Using reference TRBV19 and TRBJ2-3 for the parts outside the CDR3, the full variable domain is DGGITQSPKYLFRKEGQNVTLSCEQNLNHDAMYWYRQDPGQGLRLIYYSQIVNDFQKGDIAEGYSVSREKKESFPLTVTSAQKNPTAFYLCASSFGVTDTQYFGPGTRLTVL.

The CDR3 reads CASSQGIVGQLAKNIQYF. CDR3 DNA: TGCGCCAGCAGCCAAGGAATAGTGGGACAGTTAGCCAAAAACATTCAGTACTTC. The V and J genes are TRBV4-1 and TRBJ2-4; 7 bases align to TRBD1. The trim removed 1 base at V and 0 bases at J, leaving 9 bases unmatched. CDR3 size: 18 residues. Germline V gives CDR1 MGHRA, CDR2 YSYEKL.

The table lists this clonotype with many counts. The chain uses TRBV5-5 and TRBJ1-2; 10 bases fit TRBD1. From germline, CDR1 is SGHKS and CDR2 YYEKEE (reference sequence). J lost 6 bases, V lost 2 bases, and 4 bases had no gene match. The CDR3 has 14 amino acids. This CDR3 is CASSLGGQGNGYTF. CDR3 nucleotides: TGTGCCAGCAGCTTAGGGGGACAGGGGAATGGCTACACCTTC. Based on the CDR3 plus reference TRBV5-5 and TRBJ1-2, the full variable domain is DAGVTQSPTHLIKTRGQQVTLRCSPISGHKSVSWYQQVLGQGPQFIFQYYEKEERGRGNFPDRFSARQFPNYSSELNVNALLLGDSALYLCASSLGGQGNGYTFGSGTRLTVV.

This clonotype was recorded many times. This rearrangement joins TRBV12-3 or TRBV12-4 to TRBJ2-7, with a weak D call TRBD1 (6 bases). The length of the CDR3 is 17 residues. Between the trimmed V and J ends, which lost 6 bases and 4 bases, there was a span of 25 bases. This CDR3 reads CASRPGPGQGYTYEQYF. CDR3 coding DNA: TGTGCCAGCAGACCTGGCCCGGGACAAGGATATACATACGAGCAGTACTTC.

This rearrangement joins TRBV6-9 to TRBJ2-7; no reliable D call. The CDR3 spans 14 residues. Germline assignment: CDR1 MNHGY and CDR2 SVAAGI. V was cut by 3 bases and J by 7 bases, with 16 bases left in between. In nucleotides, the CDR3 is TGTGCCAGCAGTTACATTAAGGGCGAAGTAGAGCAGTACTTC. It is translated as CASSYIKGEVEQYF.

This sequence joins TRBV12-5 and TRBJ1-1; D unresolved. The CDR3 length is 13 residues. V was trimmed by 1 base and J by 1 base, leaving 4 bases between them. Germline loops: CDR1 LGHNT, CDR2 FRNRAP. CDR3 protein: CASGLGENTEAFF. The CDR3 nucleotides are TGTGCTAGTGGTTTGGGAGAGAACACTGAAGCTTTCTTT.

The gene calls are TRBV28 and TRBJ1-3, with no clear D. Germline lookup yields CDR1 MDHEN and CDR2 SYDVKM. Trimming took off 6 bases at V and 0 bases at J, with 12 bases between the two ends. The CDR3 extends over 15 amino acids. CDR3 coding DNA: TGTGCCAGCAGACTACTCGACAACTCTGGAAACACCATATATTTT. This encodes CASRLLDNSGNTIYF.

This clonotype was detected ten times or more. The gene calls are TRBV7-8 and TRBJ1-1; TRBD1 is a possible D gene (6 bases). The CDR3 runs 14 residues. Trimming took 5 bases from V and 5 from J, leaving 15 bases between them. Germline-derived CDR1 and CDR2 are SGHVS and FQNEAQ. This chain's CDR3 is CASSPQGKRTEAFF. For the CDR3, the DNA is TGTGCCAGCAGCCCCCAGGGGAAGAGGACTGAAGCTTTCTTT.

V and J are TRBV12-3 or TRBV12-4 and TRBJ2-1; D might be TRBD2 (6 bases). V was pared by 4 bases and J by 7 bases, with 23 bases between. The CDR3 totals 17 residues. CDR3 nucleotide sequence: TGTGCCAGCAGTTCCTCCGACGCGGGACTTACCTTAAATGAGCAGTTCTTC. Translation gives CASSSSDAGLTLNEQFF.

This clonotype was detected many times. V usage is TRBV28 and J usage is TRBJ2-1; a possible D gene is TRBD2 (5 bases). The CDR3 is made up of 16 amino acids. The V gene's germline CDR1 is MDHEN and CDR2 SYDVKM. The V gene lost 3 bases and the J gene lost 0 bases, with 12 bases spanning the gap. DNA for the CDR3: TGTGCCAGCAGTTTGAGGGCCACGGGCTCCTACAATGAGCAGTTCTTC. Its protein product is CASSLRATGSYNEQFF.

The chain has TRBV27 and TRBJ2-3; either TRBD1 or TRBD2 may fit D (5 bases each). CDR3 length equals 14 residues. Germline V CDR1 and CDR2: MNHEY, SMNVEV (reference sequence). The V end lost 4 bases, the J end lost 2 bases, and 10 bases lay between the germline ends. The CDR3 nucleotides read TGTGCCAGCAGTTCCGGGGCACACACAGATACGCAGTATTTT. Its protein is CASSSGAHTDTQYF.

This clonotype was seen ten or more times. The chain has TRBV7-6 and TRBJ1-2, with D perhaps TRBD1 (6 bases). CDR1 and CDR2 from the germline V gene are SGHVS and FNYEAQ. The V gene lost 5 bases and the J gene lost 4 bases, with 11 bases spanning the gap. The CDR3 totals 13 residues. This CDR3 is CASSRTGIYGYTF. In DNA form, the CDR3 reads TGTGCCAGCAGCAGAACAGGGATCTATGGCTACACCTTC.

At least ten counts were recorded for this clonotype. CDR3 sequence: CASSFTGTGADTQYF. The CDR3 DNA is TGTGCCAGCAGTTTCACCGGGACAGGGGCCGATACGCAGTATTTT. The chain joins TRBV27 to TRBJ2-3, with TRBD1 matching over 10 bases. V lost 3 bases and J lost 6; bases outside the gene matches: 6. The germline gives CDR1 MNHEY, CDR2 SMNVEV (reference sequence). The CDR3 length is 15 residues.

This rearrangement joins TRBV20-1 to TRBJ1-2; D unresolved. CDR3 length equals 13 residues. The germline V gene has CDR1 DFQATT and CDR2 SNEGSKA (reference sequence). Trimming stripped 0 bases from V and 2 bases from J, with 7 bases between. The CDR3 nucleotides read TGCAGTGCTAGAGATAACGGGAACTATGGCTACACCTTC. It encodes CSARDNGNYGYTF.

This clonotype occurred a few times. The genes are TRBV18 and TRBJ2-3, with TRBD2 identical over 7 bases. Trimming removed 6 bases from V and 3 bases from J; junction bases left unmatched: 12. Looked up from germline, CDR1 is KGHSH and CDR2 is LQKENI. The CDR3 is 16 amino acids. The CDR3 loop is CASSPTKGRATDTQYF. In DNA, the CDR3 is TGTGCCAGCTCTCCCACTAAAGGGAGGGCGACAGATACGCAGTATTTT.

This clonotype was found a few times. This chain uses TRBV3-1 with TRBJ2-7; weak D call: TRBD2 (5 bases). The germline CDR1 and CDR2 sequences are LGHDT and YNNKEL (reference sequence). Trimming shortened V by 1 base and J by 2 bases, and 12 bases separated the two germline ends. The CDR3 covers 15 residues. Here the CDR3 DNA reads TGTGCCAGCAGCCAAGTTTGGACTGAGACCTACGAGCAGTACTTC. Residues: CASSQVWTETYEQYF.

This clonotype has just a few counts. The chain employs TRBV11-2 and TRBJ1-3; D not certain. This CDR3 contains 15 residues. Germline values: CDR1 SGHAT, CDR2 FQNNGV. The germline V and J ends were trimmed by 1 base and 0 bases, with 7 bases remaining between them. The CDR3 nucleotides read TGTGCCAGCAGCTTAGGGCATGACTCTGGAAACACCATATATTTT. This translates into CASSLGHDSGNTIYF.

J is TRBJ1-2 and V is TRBV9, with unresolved D. This CDR3 has 15 residues. CDR1 and CDR2 from the germline V gene are SGDLS and YYNGEE. V lost 0 bases and J 3 bases, leaving 12 bases between the germline ends. CDR3 region: CASSVDRSPYYGYTF. In nucleotides, the CDR3 is TGTGCCAGCAGCGTAGACAGATCCCCCTACTATGGCTACACCTTC.

This clonotype appeared many times. The chain joins TRBV20-1 to TRBJ1-1, with D tentatively TRBD1 (5 bases). Deletions cut 5 bases from V and 5 bases from J, with 21 bases between. The CDR3 contains 15 residues. CDR1 and CDR2 from the germline V gene are DFQATT and SNEGSKA (reference sequence). CDR3 sequence reads: CSAEKARGVRTEAFF. CDR3 DNA: TGCAGTGCTGAGAAGGCCCGGGGCGTTAGAACTGAAGCTTTCTTT.

This clonotype was seen many times. The rearrangement uses TRBV12-5 and TRBJ1-1, with D unresolved. The CDR3 runs 12 residues. Germline V gene data show CDR1 as LGHNT and CDR2 as FRNRAP. Deletions cut 1 base from V and 8 bases from J, with 8 bases between. The CDR3 nucleotides read TGTGCTAGTGGTTTGGGAAGGGCGGAAGCTTTCTTT. This gives the protein CASGLGRAEAFF.

The chain combines TRBV19 with TRBJ2-5; TRBD2 agrees at 12 bases. Germline loops: CDR1 LNHDA, CDR2 SQIVND (reference sequence). V shed 4 bases, J shed 5 bases, and the junction held 14 bases outside the gene matches. This CDR3 contains 18 residues. The DNA of the CDR3 is TGTGCCAGTAGTACTGGCCGGACTAGCGGGGCTTATGGGGAGACCCAGTACTTC. Translation: CASSTGRTSGAYGETQYF.